This TCR beta chain is from a study of T cell repertoires in cytomegalovirus infection. At the level of the study: CMV epitopes in the study were HLA-C-restricted (recently identified) and HLA-B-restricted (well studied).

TCRdb used MiXCR to reprocess the reads, holding one entry per CDR3 protein. The data show 650,000 to 900,000 distinct CDR3 sequences, about 29% seen once. Whole-study findings and limits: Predominance within the ex vivo response was attributable to HLA-C-restricted CMV-specific TCR beta clonotypes. Cumulative public TCR beta family frequency identified carriers of CMV plus the relevant HLA.

On this clonotype itself: The antigen is unknown.

Looked up from germline, CDR1 is LGHDT and CDR2 is YNNKEL (reference sequence). CDR3 length equals 18 residues. Trimming cost V 4 bases and J 0 bases, with 20 bases left between them. The rearrangement uses TRBV3-1 and TRBJ2-3; a possible D gene is TRBD2 (6 bases). Sequenced here: cultured CD8+ T cells from PBMCs, sampled from culture after CMV antigen stimulation. This TCR was recovered from a human donor in good health (CMV status not recorded). Some clones in this sample may be carry-over from other donors' samples. The CDR3 DNA reads TGTGCCAGCAGCCCTCGACCGGGGGAAACTCCGAGCACAGATACGCAGTATTTT. It encodes CASSPRPGETPSTDTQYF.